Described below is a single TCR beta chain sequence and its context. The data originate from a study of blood T cell repertoires in COVID-19. Assay: immunoSEQ multiplex PCR; the TCRdb copy retains only in-frame clones and omits some. The sample shows a few hundred thousand clones, around nine tenths of them seen only once. Followed over time, Seattle patients had been enrolled while infection was active. The CDR3 runs to 13 residues. Germline V gene lookup returns CDR1 SGHTA and CDR2 FQGNSA. The V and J ends lost 5 bases and 2 bases respectively, with 10 bases between them. Sequencing was performed on peripheral blood. This TCR was recovered from a woman in her seventies with COVID-19, enrolled during active disease. V is TRBV7-2 and J is TRBJ2-7; D not certain. Here the CDR3 DNA reads TGTGCCAGCAGCCCCGTGGGCCCCTACGAGCAGTACTTC. It encodes CASSPVGPYEQYF.